This T cell receptor (beta chain) was obtained from a study of T cells in Graves' hyperthyroidism and ophthalmopathy. The investigators amplified TCR beta CDR3 regions from RNA transcripts. In the first-round RT-PCR of the TCR CDR3, the HTBI primer set was used. TCRdb re-derived calls from the multiplex PCR reads in MiXCR, one entry per CDR3 protein. The table lists over 550,000 distinct CDR3 sequences, 15% to 20% of them singletons. This CDR3 region has 14 residues. V lost 6 bases, J lost 1 base, and 13 bases lay in between. Germline V gene data show CDR1 as SGHRS and CDR2 as YFSETQ. Researchers defined stable Graves' hyperthyroidism as no ophthalmopathy progression within 18 months. This clonotype has a count of ten or more.

The gene calls are TRBV5-1 and TRBJ1-1; weak D call: TRBD1 (5 bases). Source material: blood. The sequence was obtained from a young woman with Graves' hyperthyroidism. This CDR3 reads CASTRGTGNTEAFF. Written as DNA, the CDR3 is TGCGCCAGCACCCGCGGGACGGGGAACACTGAAGCTTTCTTT.